This TCR beta chain originates from a study of CD8+CD57+ T cells in acquired aplastic anemia. Patients chosen for sequencing had shown CD8+CD57+ cell expansion by flow cytometry. TCR beta VDJ and CDR3 profiles were obtained from a genomic DNA template. MiXCR, run by TCRdb on the reads, gives a single entry per CDR3 protein. The top ten hold around 0.82% of the sample, which has roughly 500,000 distinct CDR3 sequences, more than 25% seen once. In germline, CDR1 is DFQATT, CDR2 SNEGSKA (reference sequence). There are 13 residues in the CDR3. V shed 5 bases and J 7 bases; nucleotides not matched to a gene: 8.

This clonotype originated in a human donor with aplastic anemia. The sample comprised sorted CD4+, CD8+, or CD8+CD57+ T cells (not recorded which) from PBMCs. The chain carries TRBV20-1 and TRBJ1-5, with 7 bases fitting TRBD1. The CDR3 nucleotides are TGCAGTGCTTCTACAGGGGAAGGGCAGCCCCAGCATTTT. It yields the protein CSASTGEGQPQHF.